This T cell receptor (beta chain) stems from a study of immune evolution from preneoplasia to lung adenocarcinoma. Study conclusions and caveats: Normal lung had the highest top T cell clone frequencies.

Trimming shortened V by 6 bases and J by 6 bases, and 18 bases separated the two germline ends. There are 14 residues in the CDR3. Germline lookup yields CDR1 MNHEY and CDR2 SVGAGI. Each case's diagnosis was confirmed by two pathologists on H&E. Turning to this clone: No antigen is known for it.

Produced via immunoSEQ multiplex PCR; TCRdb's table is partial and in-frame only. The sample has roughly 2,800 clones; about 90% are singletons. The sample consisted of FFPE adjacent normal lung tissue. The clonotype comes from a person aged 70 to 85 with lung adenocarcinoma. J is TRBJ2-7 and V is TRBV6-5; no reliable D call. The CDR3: CASRVDARKGEQYF. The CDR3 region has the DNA TGTGCCAGCAGGGTGGACGCCCGGAAAGGCGAGCAGTACTTC.